This TCR beta chain was recorded in a study of T cells in tuberculosis. This clone was seen a single time. Here immunoSEQ multiplex PCR was the method, and the copy in TCRdb shows in-frame clones only, minus some. The sample includes 80,000 to 90,000 clones, more than 75% of them seen just once. After thawing and overnight rest, PBMC were stained with GMM-loaded CD1B tetramer, viability dye and anti-CD3 for sorting. C32 glucose monomycolate from Rhodococcus equi was loaded onto the CD1B tetramers. Before cryopreservation, the sorted PBMC lost their CD14-expressing monocytes. Germline CDR1 reads DFQATT; CDR2 reads SNEGSKA (reference sequence). The CDR3 covers 11 residues. V was pared by 5 bases and J by 7 bases, with 11 bases between.

The TCR was taken from an adult woman with latent tuberculosis. Sequences were obtained from CD1b-GMM tetramer-negative cells sorted from PBMCs. V and J are TRBV20-1 and TRBJ1-2; D is unresolved. In DNA form, the CDR3 reads TGCAGTGCTGGGCCCCGTTTTGGCTACACCTTC. Amino acid sequence: CSAGPRFGYTF.